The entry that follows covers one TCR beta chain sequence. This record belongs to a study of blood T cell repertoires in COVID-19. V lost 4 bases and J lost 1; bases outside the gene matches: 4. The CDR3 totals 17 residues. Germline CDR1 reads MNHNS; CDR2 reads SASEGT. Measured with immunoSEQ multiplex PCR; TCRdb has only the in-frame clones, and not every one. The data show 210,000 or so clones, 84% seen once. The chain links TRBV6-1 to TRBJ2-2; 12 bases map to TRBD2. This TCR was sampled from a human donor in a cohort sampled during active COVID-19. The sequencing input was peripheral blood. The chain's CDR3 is CASSALAGGWNTGELFF. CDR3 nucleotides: TGTGCCAGCAGTGCACTAGCGGGGGGCTGGAACACCGGGGAGCTGTTTTTT.